This TCR beta chain was recorded in a study of tissue T cells after allogeneic stem cell transplantation. Study results and caveats: Only a limited share of tissue TCRs appeared in blood or spleen. Sampling depth was limited, and the cohort was small and clinically varied.

Sequencing was performed with immunoSEQ multiplex PCR; in TCRdb, only in-frame clones are kept and a portion is missing. Of 40,000 to 50,000 clones listed, around 70% are singletons. V was trimmed by 1 base and J by 4 bases, leaving 16 bases between them. CDR3 length: 16 residues. Germline lookup yields CDR1 NNHNN and CDR2 SYGAGS (reference sequence). This clone was observed once. Antigen: not known. The genes are named according to mouse. The read is 1 residue too short to cover the CDR3 end, so that end is filled in from the germline J gene. The specimen sequenced was sorted cells pooled from one or two spleens. The TCR sequence derives from a pool of C57BL/6 mice in good health. The J gene is TRBJ2-5, the V gene TRBV13-2; a possible D gene is TRBD1 (6 bases). The sequenced part of the CDR3 DNA is TGTGCCAGCGGTGATCTCCGAGGGGGAGAGGAAGACACCCAGTAC. Its translation is CASGDLRGGEEDTQY. The entire CDR3 protein is CASGDLRGGEEDTQYF.